A selection of T cell receptor beta chains follows, all from one sample in a study of blood T cells in healthy people across ages. TCRdb re-called the 5' RACE reads through MiXCR, storing one row per CDR3 protein. The sample lists 600,000 to 850,000 distinct CDR3 sequences, 35% to 45% occurring once. Sample: blood. The receptors originated from a woman aged 60-70 years in good health. The CDR3 runs from the conserved cysteine through the conserved F or W. The D gene is left open where the match is weak. Clone sizes are given selectively: once, few, many, or a class where the clone is expanded.

cdr3_length j_call v_call clone_size d_call cdr3_aa cdr3_nt
14 TRBJ2-7 TRBV5-1 few - CAGSPGPSSYEQYF TGCGCCGGCAGCCCGGGACCGTCATCCTACGAGCAGTACTTC
15 TRBJ2-1 TRBV20-1 - - CSATNPREKQETQFF TGCAGTGCCACCAACCCCCGGGAAAAACAAGAGACCCAGTTCTTC
15 TRBJ1-2 TRBV28 few - CASSGTAVGNYGYTF TGTGCCAGCAGTGGGACCGCTGTTGGGAACTATGGCTACACCTTC
11 TRBJ1-2 TRBV7-9 - TRBD1 CASSTGVGYTF TGTGCCAGCAGCACAGGGGTCGGCTACACCTTC
17 TRBJ2-7 TRBV7-2 - TRBD2 CASSLASSGKEGHEQYF TGTGCCAGCAGCTTAGCTTCCAGCGGGAAGGAGGGGCACGAGCAGTACTTC
17 TRBJ2-3 TRBV11-2 - - CASSSLIRDSRTDTQYF TGTGCCAGCAGCTCATTAATCCGGGACTCCCGCACAGATACGCAGTATTTT
14 TRBJ2-7 TRBV20-1 - - CSARTQGGHNEQYF TGCAGTGCTAGAACGCAGGGCGGGCACAATGAGCAGTACTTC
14 TRBJ2-3 TRBV20-1 few TRBD2 CSALAGGRTDTQYF TGCAGTGCTCTAGCGGGAGGGCGCACAGATACGCAGTATTTT
15 TRBJ2-7 TRBV12-3/TRBV12-4 - TRBD1 CASSSGRGLSYEQYF TGTGCCAGCAGTTCAGGCAGGGGGCTCTCCTACGAGCAGTACTTC
15 TRBJ2-5 TRBV7-3 - TRBD1 CAGSSQQGDRETQYF TGTGCCGGCAGCTCCCAACAGGGGGACCGGGAGACCCAGTACTTC
14 TRBJ2-1 TRBV20-1 many TRBD2 CSAPGTSARDEQFF TGCAGTGCCCCCGGGACTAGCGCTAGGGATGAGCAGTTCTTC
12 TRBJ1-6 TRBV7-2 many - CASSFGNSPLHF TGTGCCAGCAGCTTTGGCAATTCACCCCTCCACTTT
18 TRBJ2-1 TRBV6-2/TRBV6-3 few TRBD2 CASRPGTSGSPTYNEQFF TGTGCCAGCAGACCCGGGACTAGCGGGAGCCCTACCTACAATGAGCAGTTCTTC
13 TRBJ2-3 TRBV7-2 - - CARPEGGTDTQYF TGTGCCAGGCCGGAGGGGGGTACAGATACGCAGTATTTT
13 TRBJ2-7 TRBV28 - - CASSLISGYEQYF TGTGCCAGCAGTTTGATTAGCGGTTACGAGCAGTACTTC
11 TRBJ2-5 TRBV6-5 many - CASSWGETQYF TGTGCCAGCTCTTGGGGTGAGACCCAGTACTTC
14 TRBJ2-5 TRBV2 few - CASSEANTQETQYF TGTGCCAGCAGTGAAGCCAATACCCAAGAGACCCAGTACTTC
15 TRBJ2-7 TRBV11-1 many TRBD1 CASSSRDRGSYEQYF TGTGCCAGCAGCAGCCGGGACAGGGGGTCCTACGAGCAGTACTTC
16 TRBJ2-1 TRBV6-6 - - CASSYRRGIAYNEQFF TGTGCCAGCAGTTACCGCAGGGGTATTGCCTACAATGAGCAGTTCTTC
15 TRBJ2-3 TRBV5-1 - TRBD2 CASSLTSGSTQEQYF TGCGCCAGCAGCCTAACTAGCGGGAGTACCCAGGAGCAGTATTTT
17 TRBJ2-3 TRBV7-9 - TRBD2 CASSFPEREWGTDTQYF TGTGCCAGCAGCTTCCCCGAGCGGGAGTGGGGCACAGATACGCAGTATTTT
16 TRBJ2-7 TRBV7-2 - TRBD2 CASSPGGTQGLYEQYF TGTGCCAGCAGCCCGGGGGGTACTCAAGGATTGTACGAGCAGTACTTC
13 TRBJ2-4 TRBV29-1 few TRBD2 CSVDFGGENIQYF TGCAGCGTTGACTTTGGGGGGGAGAACATTCAGTACTTC
15 TRBJ2-7 TRBV7-2 - TRBD2 CASSSWGGLVYEQYF TGTGCCAGCAGCTCATGGGGGGGACTAGTCTACGAGCAGTACTTC
15 TRBJ2-5 TRBV25-1 few TRBD1 CASSAATGGSETQYF TGTGCCAGCAGTGCGGCGACAGGGGGGTCAGAGACCCAGTACTTC
16 TRBJ1-4 TRBV7-9 - TRBD1 CASSYGTGGLNEKLFF TGTGCCAGCAGCTACGGGACAGGGGGCCTTAATGAAAAACTGTTTTTT
15 TRBJ2-1 TRBV15 - - CATSREGSRASGQFF TGTGCCACCAGCAGAGAGGGCTCCCGGGCGAGTGGGCAGTTCTTC
14 TRBJ2-3 TRBV29-1 many TRBD1 CSAPLGQGFDTQYF TGCAGCGCCCCCTTAGGACAGGGGTTTGATACGCAGTATTTT
12 TRBJ1-1 TRBV20-1 - TRBD1 CSARRDRGAAFF TGCAGTGCTAGGAGAGACAGGGGTGCAGCTTTCTTT
15 TRBJ2-3 TRBV12-3/TRBV12-4 few TRBD2 CASTGLAGYTDTQYF TGTGCCAGCACCGGACTAGCGGGCTACACAGATACGCAGTATTTT
13 TRBJ2-7 TRBV12-3/TRBV12-4 - - CAGSRDFSYEQYF TGTGCCGGCAGCCGAGACTTCTCCTACGAGCAGTACTTC
14 TRBJ2-5 TRBV6-2/TRBV6-3 - - CASSETSYWETQYF TGTGCCAGCAGTGAGACTAGTTATTGGGAGACCCAGTACTTC
14 TRBJ2-7 TRBV10-2 many - CATGTHDSSYEQYF TGCGCCACCGGAACCCACGACAGCTCCTACGAGCAGTACTTC